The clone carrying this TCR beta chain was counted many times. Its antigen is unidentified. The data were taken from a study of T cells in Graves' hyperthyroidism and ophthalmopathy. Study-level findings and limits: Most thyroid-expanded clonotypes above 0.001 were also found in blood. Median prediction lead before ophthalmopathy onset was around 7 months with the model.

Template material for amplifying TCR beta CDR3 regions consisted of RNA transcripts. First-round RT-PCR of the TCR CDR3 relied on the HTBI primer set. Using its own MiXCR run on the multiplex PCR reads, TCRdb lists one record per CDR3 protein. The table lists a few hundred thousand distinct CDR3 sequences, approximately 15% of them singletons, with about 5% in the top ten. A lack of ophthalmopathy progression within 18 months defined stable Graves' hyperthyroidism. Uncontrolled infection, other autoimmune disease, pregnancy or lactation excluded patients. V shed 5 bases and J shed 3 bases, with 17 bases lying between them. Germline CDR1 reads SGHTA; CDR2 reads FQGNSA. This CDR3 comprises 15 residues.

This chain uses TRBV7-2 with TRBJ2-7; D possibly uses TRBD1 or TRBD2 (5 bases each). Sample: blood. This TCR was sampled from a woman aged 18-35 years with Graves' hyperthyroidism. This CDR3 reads CASSKSPGRNYEQYF. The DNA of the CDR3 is TGTGCCAGCAGCAAATCCCCGGGACGCAACTACGAGCAGTACTTC.